Listed here are 27 T cell receptor beta chains from one sample, sequenced in a study of a mutant IDH1 vaccine in newly diagnosed glioma. Generated by immunoSEQ multiplex PCR, the TCRdb table keeps only in-frame clones and is missing some. Altogether roughly 46,000 clones are present, about nine tenths being singletons, with the ten largest covering around 2.5%. This sample's time point: baseline, week 1 (first vaccination visit). Treatment in this sample: pre-vaccination baseline after standard-of-care therapy. The starting material was PBMCs, obtained from a glioma patient treated with radiotherapy, temozolomide or both. All receptors come from a man aged 35 to 55 with glioma.

The J gene is TRBJ1-1, the V gene TRBV7-9, with 9 nucleotides matching TRBD1. The V gene end was trimmed by 2 bases and the J gene end by 2 bases; junction bases not matched to a gene: 9. Per the germline V gene, CDR1 is SEHNR and CDR2 is FQNEAQ (reference sequence). The CDR3 consists of 17 residues. CDR3 protein: CASSLLGGTGLNTEAFF. The CDR3 coding sequence is TGTGCCAGCAGCTTACTCGGTGGGACAGGGCTAAACACTGAAGCTTTCTTT.

V and J are TRBV4-2 and TRBJ2-3; TRBD2 matches 11 bases. This CDR3 is 18 amino acids long. Germline trimming cut 1 base from V and 3 bases from J; bases unmatched to any gene: 9. CDR1 and CDR2 (germline): LGHNA, YNFKEQ. This chain's CDR3 is CASSQGRGLAGLTDTQYF. The CDR3 DNA sequence: TGTGCCAGCAGCCAAGGTCGCGGACTAGCGGGTTTGACAGATACGCAGTATTTT.

The V call is TRBV7-3, the J call TRBJ1-2; 9 bases match TRBD1. This CDR3 comprises 15 residues. The germline gives CDR1 SGHTA, CDR2 FQGTGA. J lost 7 bases, V lost 1 base, and 7 bases had no gene match. CDR3 coding DNA: TGTGCCAGCAGCTTAAACGGACAGGGGATAGGTGGCTACACCTTC. This codes for CASSLNGQGIGGYTF.

The chain carries TRBV30 and TRBJ2-1, with 10 bases that match TRBD2. After removal of 2 bases from V and 7 bases from J, the junction contained 5 bases not matched to a gene. CDR3 length: 14 residues. Germline V CDR1 and CDR2: GTSNPN, SVGIG (reference sequence). Here the CDR3 reads CAWSQAGGRNEQFF. The CDR3 DNA sequence: TGTGCCTGGAGTCAAGCGGGAGGGCGGAATGAGCAGTTCTTC.

V usage is TRBV5-4 and J usage is TRBJ2-1; D remains ambiguous. Trimming stripped 6 bases from V and 9 bases from J, with 16 bases between. This CDR3 is built from 13 residues. Germline CDR1 SGHNT, CDR2 YYREEE (reference sequence). CDR3 in amino acids: CASTNPPSGEQFF. The CDR3 DNA reads as TGTGCCAGCACCAACCCACCGAGTGGTGAGCAGTTCTTC.

The rearrangement links TRBV25-1 to TRBJ1-2; no clear D gene. Trimming removed 3 bases at V and 0 bases at J, with 5 bases between. The CDR3 contains 13 residues. In germline, CDR1 is MGHDK, CDR2 SYGVNS. CDR3 sequence: CASSDFPNYGYTF. In DNA form, the CDR3 reads TGTGCCAGCAGTGACTTTCCTAACTATGGCTACACCTTC.

The chain couples TRBV7-2 to TRBJ2-7; D might be TRBD2 (6 bases). The germline V and J ends were trimmed by 6 bases and 3 bases, with 15 bases remaining between them. This CDR3 has 14 residues. Germline assignment: CDR1 SGHTA and CDR2 FQGNSA. DNA for the CDR3: TGTGCCAGCAGTGTGCGGGATCTAATCTACGAGCAGTACTTC. Its protein product is CASSVRDLIYEQYF. Complete variable domain (other parts from reference TRBV7-2 and TRBJ2-7): GAGVSQSPSNKVTEKGKDVELRCDPISGHTALYWYRQSLGQGLEFLIYFQGNSAPDKSGLPSDRFSAERTGGSVSTLTIQRTQQEDSAVYLCASSVRDLIYEQYFGPGTRLTVT.

J is TRBJ1-1 and V is TRBV10-3; D is possibly TRBD1 (6 bases). In germline, CDR1 is ENHRY, CDR2 SYGVKD. The CDR3 consists of 15 residues. With 2 bases removed from V and 1 base from J, the gap between germline ends came to 11 bases. CDR3 DNA sequence: TGTGCCATCAGTGAGCGGGGACATCAGAACACTGAAGCTTTCTTT. Protein sequence: CAISERGHQNTEAFF.

The rearrangement joins TRBV6-6 to TRBJ1-1, with D perhaps matching TRBD1 (5 bases). Germline CDR1 and CDR2: MNHNY and SVGAGI (reference sequence). V lost 7 bases to trimming and J lost 11 bases, with 17 bases between them. The CDR3 extends over 12 amino acids. CDR3 amino acids: CASTAAGQGAFF. CDR3 bases: TGTGCCAGCACCGCGGCGGGGCAAGGGGCTTTCTTT.

The gene calls are TRBV20-1 and TRBJ2-7; D unclear. CDR3 size: 11 residues. From germline, CDR1 is DFQATT and CDR2 SNEGSKA (reference sequence). V lost 3 bases and J lost 1, with 4 bases in between. In DNA form, the CDR3 reads TGCAGTGCTAGTAATTCCTACGAGCAGTACTTC. Translated: CSASNSYEQYF.

The V and J genes are TRBV29-1 and TRBJ2-5, with 8 nucleotides matching TRBD1. The CDR3 sequence is 14 residues long. Germline assignment: CDR1 SQVTM and CDR2 ANQGSEA. V gave up 4 bases and J gave up 0 bases; unmatched junction bases: 4. CDR3 sequence: CSVGRQGYQETQYF. The DNA for the CDR3 is TGCAGCGTTGGGCGACAGGGGTACCAAGAGACCCAGTACTTC.

V gene TRBV5-1 combines with J gene TRBJ2-6; TRBD2 might be the D (7 bases). V lost 4 bases to trimming and J lost 1 base, with 18 bases between them. The CDR3 runs 18 residues. Looked up from germline, CDR1 is SGHRS and CDR2 is YFSETQ. The CDR3 protein is CASSRIGGRASGANVLTF. As DNA, the CDR3 is TGCGCCAGCAGCCGAATAGGGGGGAGGGCTTCTGGGGCCAACGTCCTGACTTTC. The full variable domain, completed using reference TRBV5-1 and TRBJ2-6, is KAGVTQTPRYLIKTRGQQVTLSCSPISGHRSVSWYQQTPGQGLQFLFEYFSETQRNKGNFPGRFSGRQFSNSRSEMNVSTLELGDSALYLCASSRIGGRASGANVLTFGAGSRLTVL.

The chain is built from TRBV5-4 and TRBJ2-7; D is ambiguous. V lost 2 bases to trimming and J lost 1 base, with 10 bases between them. Germline V gene sequence: CDR1 SGHNT, CDR2 YYREEE (reference sequence). The CDR3 spans 14 residues. The CDR3: CASSFKGGSYEQYF. The CDR3 nucleotides are TGTGCCAGCAGCTTTAAGGGCGGATCCTACGAGCAGTACTTC.

The rearrangement joins TRBV7-3 to TRBJ2-3; TRBD2 aligns across 8 bases. CDR1 is SGHTA, CDR2 FQGTGA, per germline. The CDR3 is 15 residues long. V shed 1 base and J 4 bases; nucleotides not matched to a gene: 4. The CDR3 loop reads CASSLMGAGADTQYF. CDR3 DNA: TGTGCCAGCAGCTTAATGGGAGCGGGAGCAGATACGCAGTATTTT.

The CDR3 reads CASSFLRDPSYNEQFF. In DNA form, the CDR3 reads TGTGCCAGCAGTTTTTTACGGGACCCCTCCTACAATGAGCAGTTCTTC. The chain combines TRBV7-8 with TRBJ2-1; the D call may be TRBD1 or TRBD2 (5 bases each). CDR3 length: 16 amino acids. Germline CDR1 SGHVS, CDR2 FQNEAQ. Trimming shortened V by 6 bases and J by 0 bases, and 15 bases separated the two germline ends.

This chain connects TRBV27 to TRBJ2-5, with 7 bases matching TRBD1. Trimming took 5 bases from V and 5 from J; bases not matched to a gene: 14. Germline lookup yields CDR1 MNHEY and CDR2 SMNVEV (reference sequence). CDR3 length: 16 residues. CDR3 region: CASSLWPGTVVETQYF. CDR3 in DNA: TGTGCCAGCAGTCTTTGGCCGGGGACAGTCGTCGAGACCCAGTACTTC.

CDR3 residues: CASSSPAGRANTGELFF. The CDR3 DNA reads TGTGCCAGCAGCTCCCCGGCGGGGCGGGCGAACACCGGGGAGCTGTTTTTT. The chain has TRBV7-9 and TRBJ2-2; possible D gene TRBD2, 6 bases. This CDR3 has 17 residues. Germline CDR1 and CDR2: SEHNR and FQNEAQ (reference sequence). Between the trimmed V and J ends, which lost 4 bases and 0 bases, there was a span of 15 bases.

On this clone: Without the conserved terminal phenylalanine or tryptophan, this CDR3 likely stems from a read error. Because the CDR3's place on the DNA is in doubt, the DNA is left out and the CDR3 is given as listed by TCRdb. The chain uses TRBV4-1 and TRBJ2-7; the table names TRBD2, a call not compared with the DNA. Germline V lookup: CDR1 MGHRA, CDR2 YSYEKL. The CDR3 comprises 10 residues, both ends counted. The chain's CDR3 is CASSQEAGEN.

The chain is built from TRBV7-9 and TRBJ2-7; D is ambiguous. CDR3 length: 12 amino acids. Trimming removed 2 bases from V and 5 bases from J, with 7 bases in between. Germline CDR1 and CDR2: SEHNR and FQNEAQ (reference sequence). CDR3 nucleotide sequence: TGTGCCAGCAGCTTAACCTCGCACGAGCAGTACTTC. Its protein product is CASSLTSHEQYF.

V and J are TRBV19 and TRBJ2-7; 9 bases line up with TRBD2. This CDR3 is 16 amino acids long. Per the germline V gene, CDR1 is LNHDA and CDR2 is SQIVND (reference sequence). J lost 2 bases, V lost 3 bases, and 8 bases had no gene match. For the CDR3, the DNA is TGTGCCAGTAGTATCTCACTAGCGGGCGCGCCCTACGAGCAGTACTTC. It specifies CASSISLAGAPYEQYF.

The chain uses TRBV7-2 and TRBJ2-1, with no clear D. This CDR3 comprises 15 residues. Germline V gene data show CDR1 as SGHTA and CDR2 as FQGNSA. V shed 5 bases and J shed 3 bases, with 14 bases lying between them. The CDR3 loop reads CASSQMRQSYNEQFF. CDR3 sequence (DNA): TGTGCCAGCAGCCAAATGAGACAAAGCTACAATGAGCAGTTCTTC.

V and J are TRBV28 and TRBJ2-2; TRBD2 matches 9 bases. The germline V gene encodes CDR1 MDHEN and CDR2 SYDVKM. The CDR3 runs to 16 residues. V shed 6 bases and J 0 bases; nucleotides not matched to a gene: 5. CDR3 DNA sequence: TGTGCCAGCAGCCCTAGCGGGGTGGCGAACACCGGGGAGCTGTTTTTT. Its protein is CASSPSGVANTGELFF.

This clone has just one count. The chain employs TRBV4-2 and TRBJ2-2, with 7 bases lining up with TRBD2. With V trimmed by 8 bases and J by 5 bases, 17 bases remained unmatched. This CDR3 is 17 amino acids long. Germline V gene lookup returns CDR1 LGHNA and CDR2 YNFKEQ. The CDR3 DNA follows: TGTGCCAGCTCCCAGGATAGGGCGGGAGAGGGTACCGGGGAGCTGTTTTTT. Its translation is CASSQDRAGEGTGELFF.

The chain employs TRBV6-5 and TRBJ1-3; D gene ambiguous. The germline CDR1 and CDR2 sequences are MNHEY and SVGAGI. V lost 0 bases and J 2 bases, leaving 11 bases between the germline ends. The CDR3 spans 16 residues. The CDR3 DNA follows: TGTGCCAGCAGTTACTCGATGAGAGGTACTGGAAACACCATATATTTT. It yields the protein CASSYSMRGTGNTIYF.

The chain is built from TRBV13 and TRBJ2-5, with 7 bases aligning to TRBD2. This CDR3 is built from 14 residues. CDR1 is PRHDT, CDR2 FYEKMQ, per germline (reference sequence). The V gene end was trimmed by 2 bases and the J gene end by 5 bases; junction bases not matched to a gene: 5. CDR3 nucleotides: TGTGCCAGCAGCTTATCTAGCGGTGGGGAGACCCAGTACTTC. Amino acids: CASSLSSGGETQYF.

The table lists this clone with a few counts. This sequence joins TRBV11-1 and TRBJ2-6; 10 nucleotides align to TRBD2. The CDR3 totals 17 residues. The junction had 3 bases not matched to a gene; V was cut back by 4 bases and J by 0 bases. Germline CDR1 is SGHAT and CDR2 is FQDESV (reference sequence). The CDR3 is CASSWGTSDSGANVLTF. DNA for the CDR3: TGTGCCAGCAGCTGGGGGACTAGCGACTCTGGGGCCAACGTCCTGACTTTC.

The chain couples TRBV2 to TRBJ2-5, with TRBD2 as a possible D gene (5 bases). The end of the DNA aligns better with TRBJ2-7, so the J call may be wrong. This CDR3 spans 11 amino acids. Germline V lookup: CDR1 SNHLY, CDR2 FYNNEI. In DNA, the CDR3 is TGTGCCAGCGGTAGGGAGTACGAGCAGTACTTC. It codes for CASGREYEQYF.